Given below is one TCR beta chain in context. Its antigen is unknown. This CDR3 fails to terminate in the conserved phenylalanine or tryptophan, so it likely reflects a read error. These data belong to a study of CD8+CD57+ T cells in acquired aplastic anemia. Study overall: Sorted CD4+ and CD8+ cells gave an average of around 3 ug of DNA. CD4+ cells from healthy donors averaged about 10.8 million reads. General study results and limits: Researchers reported that CD8+ Simpson's diversity was not significantly different in patients versus controls. Comparison of patients with controls identified almost 30 shared CD8+ CDR3 sequences.

This CDR3 is built from 12 residues. Germline V gives CDR1 SQVTM, CDR2 ANQGSEA. Profiles of TCR beta VDJ and CDR3 were generated from a genomic DNA template. TCRdb processed the reads anew with MiXCR; each CDR3 protein has one entry. The sample has around 400,000 distinct CDR3 sequences; about 70% are singletons. The sequence was obtained from a human donor in good health, serving as a control. The sample was sorted CD4+, CD8+, or CD8+CD57+ T cells (not recorded which) from PBMCs. The chain employs TRBV29-1 and TRBJ1-1; tentative D call: TRBD1 (5 bases). The CDR3 coding sequence is TGCAGCGTTCTGGCGGGGGTCGCTGAGGCTTTCTCT. Translating gives CSVLAGVAEAFS.